The 13 T cell receptor beta chains in this list originate from one sample, sequenced in a study of CD8 T cells in Susac syndrome (dated by TCRdb to between 2017 and 2020). The library was made by the immunoSEQ multiplex PCR assay. RNA was extracted using the RNeasy kit, and roughly 0.45 to 1 microgram was reverse transcribed with random hexamers. The public reads were quality trimmed at Q25 with fastp and then assembled into clones with MiXCR by TCRdb, keeping productive beta chains. Every distinct CDR3 protein forms one entry, paired with its most common genes and DNA. Counted in this sample were around 300,000 distinct CDR3 sequences; around 91% of them appeared once. Of the sample, under 0.2% is held by the ten largest clones. Material: CD8+ T cells from PBMCs. These receptors all stem from a human donor with multiple sclerosis.

The table lists this clonotype with a count of one. The chain links TRBV19 to TRBJ2-1; D may match TRBD1 or TRBD2 (5 bases each). Per the germline V gene, CDR1 is LNHDA and CDR2 is SQIVND (reference sequence). V lost 8 bases and J 0 bases, leaving 14 bases between the germline ends. The CDR3 is 15 amino acids. CDR3 sequence reads: CASEVGDGSYNEQFF. The CDR3 coding sequence is TGTGCCAGTGAAGTAGGGGACGGCTCCTACAATGAGCAGTTCTTC.

The rearrangement joins TRBV27 to TRBJ2-1, with 8 nucleotides matching TRBD2. This CDR3 is built from 15 residues. The germline CDR1 and CDR2 sequences are MNHEY and SMNVEV (reference sequence). V was clipped by 6 bases and J by 5 bases; unmatched bases: 9. CDR3 amino acids: CASSTGGFTNNEQFF. The CDR3 coding sequence is TGTGCCAGCAGCACGGGGGGGTTCACCAACAATGAGCAGTTCTTC.

The rearrangement joins TRBV27 to TRBJ2-7, with D maybe TRBD2 (6 bases). Germline lookup yields CDR1 MNHEY and CDR2 SMNVEV (reference sequence). The CDR3 totals 14 residues. Trimming pared 2 bases from V and 3 bases from J, leaving 11 bases between. The CDR3 loop is CASSLGGSGYEQYF. CDR3 in DNA: TGTGCCAGCAGTTTAGGGGGGAGCGGCTACGAGCAGTACTTC.

CDR3: CASSLLAGISYEQYF. The DNA of the CDR3 is TGTGCCAGCAGTTTGCTGGCGGGGATCTCCTACGAGCAGTACTTC. The chain joins TRBV27 to TRBJ2-7, with D maybe TRBD2 (6 bases). Germline V lookup: CDR1 MNHEY, CDR2 SMNVEV (reference sequence). The CDR3 spans 15 residues. Trimming pared 3 bases from V and 0 bases from J, leaving 12 bases between.

The CDR3 reads CASSPGLAAFTDTQYF. Here the CDR3 DNA reads TGTGCCAGCAGTCCAGGACTAGCGGCTTTCACAGATACGCAGTATTTT. The V and J genes are TRBV27 and TRBJ2-3; 10 bases map to TRBD2. CDR1 MNHEY and CDR2 SMNVEV come from the germline V gene (reference sequence). This CDR3 spans 16 amino acids. The trim removed 5 bases at V and 2 bases at J, leaving 7 bases unmatched.

This rearrangement joins TRBV2 to TRBJ2-7; TRBD2 matches 9 bases. Unmatched junction bases numbered 3, after V lost 3 bases and J lost 12 bases. The CDR3 is made up of 11 amino acids. From germline, CDR1 is SNHLY and CDR2 FYNNEI. The CDR3 loop reads CASSERGGSYF. The CDR3 DNA is TGTGCCAGCAGTGAGCGGGGGGGGTCGTACTTC.

The chain links TRBV7-9 to TRBJ2-7; weak D call: TRBD1 (5 bases). CDR3 size: 12 residues. The germline V gene encodes CDR1 SEHNR and CDR2 FQNEAQ (reference sequence). With 5 bases removed from V and 3 bases from J, the gap between germline ends came to 8 bases. As DNA, the CDR3 is TGTGCCAGCAGCACAGACAGCTACGAGCAGTACTTC. It specifies CASSTDSYEQYF. The variable domain in full, completed from reference TRBV7-9 and TRBJ2-7, reads DTGVSQNPRHKITKRGQNVTFRCDPISEHNRLYWYRQTLGQGPEFLTYFQNEAQLEKSRLLSDRFSAERPKGSFSTLEIQRTEQGDSAMYLCASSTDSYEQYFGPGTRLTVT.

The rearrangement uses TRBV12-3 or TRBV12-4 and TRBJ1-5; 12 positions match TRBD1. Trimming removed 6 bases from V and 5 bases from J; junction bases left unmatched: 5. The CDR3 runs to 15 residues. CDR3 sequence (DNA): TGTGCCAGCAGCGGGACAGGGGGCGAATATCAGCCCCAGCATTTT. This encodes CASSGTGGEYQPQHF.

This chain uses TRBV4-3 with TRBJ1-1; D ambiguous. Looked up from germline, CDR1 is LGHNA and CDR2 is YSLEER. Trimming took 0 bases from V and 7 from J, leaving 15 bases between them. The CDR3 is 15 residues long. CDR3 sequence reads: CASSQDRNNQVEAFF. The CDR3 bases are TGCGCCAGCAGCCAAGATAGGAACAATCAGGTTGAAGCTTTCTTT.

The chain employs TRBV28 and TRBJ2-5; D perhaps matches TRBD1 (5 bases). Trimming shortened V by 3 bases and J by 1 base, and 15 bases separated the two germline ends. The V gene's germline CDR1 is MDHEN and CDR2 SYDVKM. The CDR3 is 16 residues long. The CDR3 spells CASSFQGVVVQETQYF. CDR3 coding DNA: TGTGCCAGCAGTTTTCAAGGGGTCGTAGTCCAAGAGACCCAGTACTTC. Combining the CDR3 with reference TRBV28 and TRBJ2-5 gives the whole variable domain DVKVTQSSRYLVKRTGEKVFLECVQDMDHENMFWYRQDPGLGLRLIYFSYDVKMKEKGDIPEGYSVSREKKERFSLILESASTNQTSMYLCASSFQGVVVQETQYFGPGTRLLVL.

With respect to this clonotype: Relative to the germline gene, one junction end is altered; a read error may explain this. The genes are TRBV11-2 and TRBJ2-7; no reliable D call. Germline CDR1 and CDR2: SGHAT and FQNNGV. CDR3 length: 9 amino acids. This CDR3 is CASSPLGNF. In nucleotides, the CDR3 is TGTGCCAGCAGCCCCCTCGGAAACTTC. Using reference TRBV11-2 and TRBJ2-7 for the parts outside the CDR3, the full variable domain is EAGVAQSPRYKIIEKRQSVAFWCNPISGHATLYWYQQILGQGPKLLIQFQNNGVVDDSQLPKDRFSAERLKGVDSTLKIQPAKLEDSAVYLCASSPLGNFGPGTRLTVT.

This clonotype was detected only once. V is TRBV7-9 and J is TRBJ1-1; a weak D match, TRBD1 (5 bases). Germline V gene lookup returns CDR1 SEHNR and CDR2 FQNEAQ (reference sequence). This CDR3 comprises 16 residues. Trimming took 5 bases from V and 4 from J, leaving 20 bases between them. The CDR3 region is CASSLGGGRVFTEAFF. In DNA, the CDR3 is TGTGCCAGCAGCCTGGGCGGGGGTCGGGTGTTCACTGAAGCTTTCTTT.

A remark on this clonotype: At one boundary the junction diverges from the germline segment, which might be a read error. The chain has TRBV19 and TRBJ2-2; maybe TRBD1 (6 bases). CDR3 length equals 17 residues. Germline lookup yields CDR1 LNHDA and CDR2 SQIVND (reference sequence). Here the CDR3 reads CASSLDLRTANTGELFF. In nucleotides, the CDR3 is TGTGCCAGTAGTCTAGATTTAAGGACAGCCAACACCGGGGAGCTGTTTTTT.